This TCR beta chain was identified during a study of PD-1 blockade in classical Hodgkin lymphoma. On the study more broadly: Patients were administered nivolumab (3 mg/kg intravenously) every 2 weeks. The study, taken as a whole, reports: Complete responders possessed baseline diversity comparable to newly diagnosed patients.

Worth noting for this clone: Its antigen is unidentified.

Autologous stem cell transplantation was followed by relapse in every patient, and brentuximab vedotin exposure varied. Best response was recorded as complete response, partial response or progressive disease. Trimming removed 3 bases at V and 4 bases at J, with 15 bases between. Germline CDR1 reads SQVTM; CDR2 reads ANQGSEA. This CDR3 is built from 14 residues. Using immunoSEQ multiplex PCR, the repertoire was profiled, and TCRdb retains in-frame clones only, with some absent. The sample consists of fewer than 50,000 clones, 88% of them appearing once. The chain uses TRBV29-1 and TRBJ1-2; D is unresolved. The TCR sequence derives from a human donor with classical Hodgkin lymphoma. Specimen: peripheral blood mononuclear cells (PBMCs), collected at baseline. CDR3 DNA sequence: TGCAGCGTTGATACTGCGAATAGCCGCTATGGCTACACCTTC. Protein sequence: CSVDTANSRYGYTF.